These 6 T cell receptor beta chains originate from one sample sequenced in a study of CD8 T cells in ankylosing spondylitis. TCRdb reprocessed the 5' RACE reads via MiXCR and lists one record per CDR3 protein. The sample lists a few hundred thousand distinct CDR3 sequences; 20% were seen once. The material sequenced was blood, either unsorted or a sorted T cell fraction (not recorded which). All receptors come from a male donor with ankylosing spondylitis or in good health (not recorded which).

The chain has TRBV29-1 and TRBJ2-3, with 8 nucleotides matching TRBD2. The CDR3 is 13 amino acids. Per germline, CDR1 SQVTM and CDR2 ANQGSEA. V shed 5 bases and J 1 base; nucleotides not matched to a gene: 2. CDR3 protein: CSVTGGGTDTQYF. CDR3 nucleotide sequence: TGCAGCGTTACGGGAGGGGGCACAGATACGCAGTATTTT.

This clonotype was observed a handful of times. The junction departs from the called germline gene at one end, perhaps through a read error. CDR3 in DNA: TGCAGCGTTGTCGGAGGGGGCGGTGTCTTT. Translating it yields CSVVGGGGVF. The V call is TRBV29-1, the J call TRBJ1-1; TRBD1 agrees at 7 bases. The CDR3 runs to 10 residues. The germline V gene has CDR1 SQVTM and CDR2 ANQGSEA.

The chain recombines TRBV7-2 with TRBJ2-3; no clear D. The germline V gene encodes CDR1 SGHTA and CDR2 FQGNSA. CDR3 length equals 15 residues. V lost 4 bases and J 1 base, leaving 12 bases between the germline ends. DNA for the CDR3: TGTGCCAGCAGCTCCAATACGGCTGGCACAGATACGCAGTATTTT. This gives the protein CASSSNTAGTDTQYF.

This clonotype was seen ten or more times. The chain recombines TRBV25-1 with TRBJ2-7; D remains ambiguous. Trimming removed 3 bases from V and 7 bases from J, with 13 bases in between. This CDR3 contains 13 residues. Germline CDR1 reads MGHDK; CDR2 reads SYGVNS. In DNA form, the CDR3 reads TGTGCCAGCAGTGATCAGTCACAGTTTGAGCAGTACTTC. Amino acid sequence: CASSDQSQFEQYF.

The chain uses TRBV29-1 and TRBJ2-7; TRBD1 agrees at 8 bases. V lost 4 bases to trimming and J lost 2 bases; unmatched junction nucleotides: 4. The germline V gene has CDR1 SQVTM and CDR2 ANQGSEA. This CDR3 region has 13 residues. The DNA of the CDR3 is TGCAGCGTTGCTGGGACAGGAACCTACGAGCAGTACTTC. Residues: CSVAGTGTYEQYF.

This clonotype was found a few times. This chain uses TRBV20-1 with TRBJ2-3; 10 bases agree with TRBD2. V was clipped by 3 bases and J by 8 bases; unmatched bases: 17. The CDR3 totals 17 residues. CDR1 and CDR2 from the germline V gene are DFQATT and SNEGSKA (reference sequence). The CDR3 DNA reads TGCAGTGCTAGCCCCCAATCAAGCGGGGGGGCGGGCTTTACGCAGTATTTT. Amino acid sequence: CSASPQSSGGAGFTQYF.